The clone carrying this T cell receptor beta chain was seen more than once but under ten times. The antigen is not known. CDR1 MGHDK and CDR2 SYGVNS come from the germline V gene. The V end was cut by 6 bases, the J end by 0 bases, with 11 bases between. The CDR3 has 15 residues. The data were obtained in a study of cytomegalovirus exposure and HLA in healthy donors. Regarding the study as a whole: Indistinguishable V segments such as TRBV6-2 and TRBV6-3 were excluded. Later analysis demonstrated an association between a missense DCLRE1C variant and TCR beta V- and J-gene trimming. Many donors carried some public TCRs, although rarity characterized most TCR sequences. The productive fraction for most TCR beta V segments was about 87% or about 30% in an earlier analysis.

The PCR was carried out with 60 Vbeta primers and 13 Jbeta primers. Clones were read by immunoSEQ multiplex PCR, and TCRdb kept only the in-frame ones, dropping some. This repertoire shows some 130,000 clones, about four fifths found once; its top ten account for about 1.5%. V usage is TRBV25-1 and J usage is TRBJ1-4; tentative D call: TRBD1 (5 bases). The material sequenced was PBMCs. The receptor was isolated from a woman in her 40s in good health and CMV-seronegative. This chain's CDR3 is CASSPDRPTNEKLFF. For the CDR3, the DNA is TGTGCCAGCAGCCCAGACAGACCAACTAATGAAAAACTGTTTTTT.